What follows are 23 T cell receptor beta chains derived from one specimen sequenced in a study of shared clonotypes between healthy human individuals (dated by TCRdb to the early 2020s). CD8 naive samples consisted of CD45RO-negative cells that were positively selected for CCR7, yielding a CD45RA+CCR7+ population without TemRA cells. The method was the immunoSEQ multiplex PCR assay. This is the immuneACCESS table as TCRdb keeps it, with only in-frame sequences that have V and J called. A part of the clones is gone; compared with another copy, unresolved V genes explain less than half, and the rest is unexplained. The sample includes over 800,000 clones, with about 91% observed a single time. The leading ten clones occupy 24% of the sample. The sequenced material came from naive CD8+ T cells sorted from blood. In the paper's terms, the cell subset or site label means: CD45RA+CCR7+. These receptors were obtained from a man aged 30 to 39 in good health.

The chain has TRBV7-8 and TRBJ2-7, with TRBD2 identical over 13 bases. The CDR3 contains 19 residues. From germline, CDR1 is SGHVS and CDR2 FQNEAQ. V lost 1 base and J lost 5; bases outside the gene matches: 14. CDR3 sequence (DNA): TGTGCCAGCAGCTTAGGCTCTGGTGGGGGGACTAGCGGGACCCACGAGCAGTACTTC. Residues: CASSLGSGGGTSGTHEQYF. Combining the CDR3 with reference TRBV7-8 and TRBJ2-7 gives the whole variable domain GAGVSQSPRYKVAKRGQDVALRCDPISGHVSLFWYQQALGQGPEFLTYFQNEAQLDKSGLPSDRFFAERPEGSVSTLKIQRTQQEDSAVYLCASSLGSGGGTSGTHEQYFGPGTRLTVT.

CDR3 in DNA: TGTGCCAGCAGCTTTAAAGGGCTAGACGGACAGGGGAACACTGAAGCTTTCTTT. This codes for CASSFKGLDGQGNTEAFF. J is TRBJ1-1 and V is TRBV11-2; 8 positions agree with TRBD1. Germline V gives CDR1 SGHAT, CDR2 FQNNGV. This CDR3 has 18 amino acids. With 3 bases clipped from V and 1 base from J, the junction kept 13 bases outside the gene matches. Full variable domain (outside the CDR3, taken from reference TRBV11-2 and TRBJ1-1): EAGVAQSPRYKIIEKRQSVAFWCNPISGHATLYWYQQILGQGPKLLIQFQNNGVVDDSQLPKDRFSAERLKGVDSTLKIQPAKLEDSAVYLCASSFKGLDGQGNTEAFFGQGTRLTVV.

This rearrangement joins TRBV7-9 to TRBJ2-7; 8 bases agree with TRBD1. V lost 5 bases, J lost 3 bases, and 9 bases stayed unmatched. CDR3 length equals 15 residues. The V gene's germline CDR1 is SEHNR and CDR2 FQNEAQ (reference sequence). The CDR3 spells CASSRGTGPFYEQYF. CDR3 bases: TGTGCCAGCAGCCGGGGGACAGGCCCGTTCTACGAGCAGTACTTC.

This clone has just one count. The sample contains more than one DNA sequence encoding this CDR3. The J gene is TRBJ2-1, the V gene TRBV19; 9 bases align to TRBD2. This CDR3 has 15 residues. V dropped 2 bases and J dropped 2; count of bases not matched to a gene: 1. Germline loops: CDR1 LNHDA, CDR2 SQIVND (reference sequence). The CDR3 nucleotides read TGTGCCAGTAGTATATCTAGCGGGGCCTACAATGAGCAGTTCTTC. Amino acids: CASSISSGAYNEQFF.

This clone occurred once. The rearrangement uses TRBV2 and TRBJ2-7; 7 positions agree with TRBD1. Germline trimming cut 6 bases from V and 0 bases from J; bases unmatched to any gene: 5. CDR1 SNHLY and CDR2 FYNNEI come from the germline V gene. This CDR3 has 14 amino acids. CDR3 residues: CASSAGTASYEQYF. In DNA, the CDR3 is TGTGCCAGCAGCGCCGGGACAGCCTCCTACGAGCAGTACTTC.

The V gene is TRBV2, the J gene TRBJ1-1; 7 nucleotides agree with TRBD1. Trimming took 7 bases from V and 8 from J; bases not matched to a gene: 4. The germline gives CDR1 SNHLY, CDR2 FYNNEI. The CDR3 spans 11 residues. In nucleotides, the CDR3 is TGTGCCAGCAAGGGGGCAACAGAAGCTTTCTTT. This translates into CASKGATEAFF.

This rearrangement joins TRBV5-6 to TRBJ1-2; unclear D gene. Germline lookup yields CDR1 SGHDT and CDR2 YYEEEE. The length of the CDR3 is 15 residues. The V end lost 5 bases, the J end lost 4 bases, and 18 bases lay between the germline ends. CDR3 sequence reads: CASSHGITSGYGYTF. CDR3 sequence (DNA): TGTGCCAGCAGTCATGGTATCACCTCGGGCTATGGCTACACCTTC.

The genes are TRBV19 and TRBJ2-5; 7 bases align to TRBD2. The germline CDR1 and CDR2 sequences are LNHDA and SQIVND (reference sequence). The CDR3 has 16 residues. V gave up 5 bases and J gave up 3 bases; unmatched junction bases: 12. CDR3 bases: TGTGCCAGTAGTCCACGAGGAGGGGAGGGAGAAGAGACCCAGTACTTC. Translating gives CASSPRGGEGEETQYF.

This chain uses TRBV27 with TRBJ2-1, with D perhaps TRBD2 (6 bases). Germline V lookup: CDR1 MNHEY, CDR2 SMNVEV (reference sequence). The CDR3 spans 15 residues. Trimming took 3 bases from V and 4 from J, leaving 13 bases between them. The CDR3 spells CASSFPGTPYNEQFF. The CDR3 nucleotides are TGTGCCAGCAGTTTCCCCGGGACTCCATACAATGAGCAGTTCTTC.

The J gene is TRBJ2-7, the V gene TRBV5-4; 8 nucleotides line up with TRBD2. CDR1 and CDR2 (germline): SGHNT, YYREEE (reference sequence). V lost 0 bases and J lost 3; bases outside the gene matches: 5. The CDR3 has 15 residues. CDR3 nucleotide sequence: TGTGCCAGCAGCTTGGCCCGGGGGGGGGACTACGAGCAGTACTTC. It specifies CASSLARGGDYEQYF.

The rearrangement uses TRBV10-2 and TRBJ2-7; TRBD2 is a possible D gene (6 bases). There are 15 residues in the CDR3. Per the germline V gene, CDR1 is WSHSY and CDR2 is SAAADI. V lost 5 bases, J lost 0 bases, and 14 bases lay in between. The CDR3 reads CASSNLARSSYEQYF. The CDR3 DNA is TGCGCCAGCAGTAACCTAGCGAGGAGCTCCTACGAGCAGTACTTC.

V is TRBV7-3 and J is TRBJ1-1; D uncertain. CDR1 is SGHTA and CDR2 is FQGTGA in the germline V gene. Trimming removed 0 bases from V and 7 bases from J, with 9 bases in between. This CDR3 contains 13 residues. The CDR3 bases are TGTGCCAGCAGCTTAACGTCGGGCAGTGAAGCTTTCTTT. Its protein product is CASSLTSGSEAFF.

The V gene is TRBV11-2, the J gene TRBJ2-2; weak D call: TRBD1 (6 bases). This CDR3 has 16 residues. The V gene lost 6 bases and the J gene lost 9 bases, with 23 bases spanning the gap. Germline V gene data show CDR1 as SGHAT and CDR2 as FQNNGV. DNA for the CDR3: TGTGCCAGCAGACACACCGCTTACACAGGGTTGCGGGAGCTGTTTTTT. The encoded protein is CASRHTAYTGLRELFF. Complete variable domain (other parts from reference TRBV11-2 and TRBJ2-2): EAGVAQSPRYKIIEKRQSVAFWCNPISGHATLYWYQQILGQGPKLLIQFQNNGVVDDSQLPKDRFSAERLKGVDSTLKIQPAKLEDSAVYLCASRHTAYTGLRELFFGEGSRLTVL.

The chain joins TRBV7-3 to TRBJ2-3; a possible D gene is TRBD2 (6 bases). The CDR3 loop spans 16 amino acids. Germline CDR1 and CDR2: SGHTA and FQGTGA. V shed 5 bases and J shed 8 bases, with 23 bases lying between them. The CDR3 DNA sequence: TGTGCCAGCAGCCCTATAGCGGCCCAAGGGATGCGTACGCAGTATTTT. It specifies CASSPIAAQGMRTQYF.

With regard to this clone: With only one base between it and a far larger clone, this is likely a read error. The chain combines TRBV27 with TRBJ2-2, with 8 bases that match TRBD1. With V trimmed by 6 bases and J by 3 bases, 0 bases remained unmatched. Germline loops: CDR1 MNHEY, CDR2 SMNVEV (reference sequence). There are 13 residues in the CDR3. The CDR3 DNA reads as TGTGCCAGCAGGGACAGGGACACCGGGGAGCTGTTTTTT. Its protein is CASRDRDTGELFF.

The chain has TRBV27 and TRBJ2-1, with D perhaps TRBD2 (5 bases). Trimming shortened V by 4 bases and J by 6 bases, and 19 bases separated the two germline ends. The CDR3 sequence is 16 residues long. The germline CDR1 and CDR2 sequences are MNHEY and SMNVEV (reference sequence). CDR3 loop: CASSSPLASPSNEQFF. The CDR3 bases are TGTGCCAGCAGTTCACCTCTAGCTTCCCCTTCCAATGAGCAGTTCTTC.

The chain recombines TRBV11-3 with TRBJ2-1, with TRBD2 matching over 7 bases. This CDR3 comprises 15 residues. Losses at the gene ends were 5 bases for V and 2 bases for J; bases not matched to a gene: 6. Germline V gene sequence: CDR1 SGHNT, CDR2 YENEEA. The CDR3 DNA reads TGTGCCAGCAGCCCCATGGCGGGGGCCTACAATGAGCAGTTCTTC. Encoded protein: CASSPMAGAYNEQFF.

The J gene is TRBJ1-2, the V gene TRBV5-4; no clear D gene. Trimming pared 4 bases from V and 0 bases from J, leaving 4 bases between. CDR1 SGHNT and CDR2 YYREEE come from the germline V gene (reference sequence). CDR3 length: 12 residues. The CDR3 here is CASSGTNYGYTF. In nucleotides, the CDR3 is TGTGCCAGCAGCGGCACTAACTATGGCTACACCTTC.

This chain links TRBV29-1 with TRBJ2-1, with D perhaps matching TRBD2 (5 bases). Per germline, CDR1 SQVTM and CDR2 ANQGSEA. CDR3 length: 16 amino acids. The V end was cut by 1 base, the J end by 1 base, with 14 bases between. The CDR3 DNA reads as TGCAGCGTTGAAGGCGTGGGAGTCGAATCCTACAATGAGCAGTTCTTC. This translates into CSVEGVGVESYNEQFF.

J is TRBJ2-1 and V is TRBV27; D unclear. V lost 6 bases, J lost 8 bases, and 11 bases lay in between. Germline V gene sequence: CDR1 MNHEY, CDR2 SMNVEV (reference sequence). The CDR3 length is 12 residues. The CDR3: CASRDLGYEQFF. For the CDR3, the DNA is TGTGCCAGCAGGGACCTAGGCTATGAGCAGTTCTTC.

This chain connects TRBV15 to TRBJ1-1, with D perhaps matching TRBD1 (5 bases). The V gene lost 0 bases and the J gene lost 0 bases, with 14 bases spanning the gap. Germline V gene sequence: CDR1 LNHNV, CDR2 YYDKDF (reference sequence). The CDR3 is made up of 17 amino acids. The CDR3 here is CATSRDPGIRMNTEAFF. DNA of the CDR3: TGTGCCACCAGCAGAGACCCAGGGATCAGGATGAACACTGAAGCTTTCTTT.

The chain uses TRBV7-9 and TRBJ2-1; 7 nucleotides align to TRBD2. Per the germline V gene, CDR1 is SEHNR and CDR2 is FQNEAQ (reference sequence). This CDR3 has 15 amino acids. After removal of 5 bases from V and 5 bases from J, the junction contained 9 bases not matched to a gene. The CDR3 reads CASSQGWLADNEQFF. CDR3 nucleotide sequence: TGTGCCAGCAGCCAGGGATGGCTAGCGGACAATGAGCAGTTCTTC.

The chain is built from TRBV5-6 and TRBJ2-3; 8 bases line up with TRBD2. This CDR3 is built from 16 residues. Germline V gene sequence: CDR1 SGHDT, CDR2 YYEEEE. V dropped 2 bases and J dropped 1; count of bases not matched to a gene: 6. The CDR3 loop is CASSFVTSGGTDTQYF. CDR3 DNA sequence: TGTGCCAGCAGCTTTGTTACTAGCGGCGGCACAGATACGCAGTATTTT.